This T cell receptor beta chain appears in the sequencing data of a study of beta chain features in type 1 diabetes. The wider study: Analysis included roughly 100 million sorted cells drawn from all samples.

What was sequenced were expressed TCRB transcripts, since all of the isolated RNA had been reverse transcribed. TCRdb's copy holds only in-frame clones and misses some; the assay was immunoSEQ multiplex PCR. The profile shows roughly 290,000 clones, over 12% of them singletons. Study-wide findings and caveats: Patients with type 1 diabetes showed fewer VDJ junction insertions and more deletions. Within patients, naive, central memory and Treg TCRB repertoires seemed more similar than within healthy donors. Significant though moderate, a shortening of TCRB CDR3s appeared in all four CD4+ subsets of Type 1 diabetes patients.

Worth noting for this clone: The antigen remains unidentified.

Germline V lookup: CDR1 KGHSH, CDR2 LQKENI. V shed 0 bases, J shed 5 bases, and the junction held 9 bases outside the gene matches. This CDR3 region has 16 residues. The origin of this receptor is a man aged 18 to 29 with type 1 diabetes. The chain links TRBV18 to TRBJ2-5; TRBD1 matches at 7 bases. Sequences were obtained from naive CD4+ T cells from blood. The CDR3 DNA reads as TGTGCCAGCTCACCACCGAGCCAGGGGGAAAAGGAGACCCAGTACTTC. Its protein is CASSPPSQGEKETQYF.